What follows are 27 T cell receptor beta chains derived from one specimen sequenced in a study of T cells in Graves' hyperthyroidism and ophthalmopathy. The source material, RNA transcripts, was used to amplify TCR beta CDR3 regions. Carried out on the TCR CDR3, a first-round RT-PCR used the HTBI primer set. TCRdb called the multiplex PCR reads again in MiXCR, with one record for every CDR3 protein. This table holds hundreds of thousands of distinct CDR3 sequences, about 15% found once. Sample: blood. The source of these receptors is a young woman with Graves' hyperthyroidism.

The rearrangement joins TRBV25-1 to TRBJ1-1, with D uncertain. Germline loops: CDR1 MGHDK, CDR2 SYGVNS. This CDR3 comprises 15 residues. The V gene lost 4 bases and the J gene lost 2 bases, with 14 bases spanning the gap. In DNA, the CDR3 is TGTGCCAGCAGTGCATGGACGGATACTAACACTGAAGCTTTCTTT. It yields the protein CASSAWTDTNTEAFF.

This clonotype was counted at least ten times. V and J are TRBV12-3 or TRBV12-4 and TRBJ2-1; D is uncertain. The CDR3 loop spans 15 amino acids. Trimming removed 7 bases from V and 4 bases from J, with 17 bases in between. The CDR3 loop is CASTVLGRKYNEQFF. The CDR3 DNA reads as TGTGCCAGCACTGTCCTTGGCAGAAAATACAATGAGCAGTTCTTC.

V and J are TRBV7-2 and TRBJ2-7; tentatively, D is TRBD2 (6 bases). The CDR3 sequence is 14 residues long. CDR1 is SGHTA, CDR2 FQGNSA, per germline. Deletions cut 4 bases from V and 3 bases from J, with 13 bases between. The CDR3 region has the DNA TGTGCCAGCAGCTCTGCGGGAATCTTCTACGAGCAGTACTTC. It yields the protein CASSSAGIFYEQYF.

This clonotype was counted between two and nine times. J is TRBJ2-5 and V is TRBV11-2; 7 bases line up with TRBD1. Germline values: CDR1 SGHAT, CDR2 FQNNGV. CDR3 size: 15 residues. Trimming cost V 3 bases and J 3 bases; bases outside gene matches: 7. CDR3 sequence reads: CASSFTGTVEETQYF. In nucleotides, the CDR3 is TGTGCCAGCAGCTTCACCGGGACAGTTGAAGAGACCCAGTACTTC. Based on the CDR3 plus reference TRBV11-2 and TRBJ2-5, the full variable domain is EAGVAQSPRYKIIEKRQSVAFWCNPISGHATLYWYQQILGQGPKLLIQFQNNGVVDDSQLPKDRFSAERLKGVDSTLKIQPAKLEDSAVYLCASSFTGTVEETQYFGPGTRLLVL.

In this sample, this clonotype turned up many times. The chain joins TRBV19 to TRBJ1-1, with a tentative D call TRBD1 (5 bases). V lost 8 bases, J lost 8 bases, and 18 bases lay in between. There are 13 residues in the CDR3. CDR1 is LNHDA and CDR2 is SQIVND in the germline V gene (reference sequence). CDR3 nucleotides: TGTGCCAGTGGCAAACAGGTTGGGGGAGAAGCTTTCTTT. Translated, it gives CASGKQVGGEAFF.

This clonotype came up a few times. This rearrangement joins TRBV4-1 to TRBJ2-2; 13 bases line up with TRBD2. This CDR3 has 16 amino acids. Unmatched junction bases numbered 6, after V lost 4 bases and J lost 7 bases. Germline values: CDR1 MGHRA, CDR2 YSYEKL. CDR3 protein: CASSPLGLAGRGELFF. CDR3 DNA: TGCGCCAGCAGCCCGCTGGGACTAGCGGGACGCGGGGAGCTGTTTTTT.

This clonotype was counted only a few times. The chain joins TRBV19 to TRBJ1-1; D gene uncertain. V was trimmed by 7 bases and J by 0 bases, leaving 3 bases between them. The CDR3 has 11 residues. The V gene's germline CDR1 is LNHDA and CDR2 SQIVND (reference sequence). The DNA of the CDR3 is TGTGCCAGTAAGGTGAACACTGAAGCTTTCTTT. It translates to CASKVNTEAFF.

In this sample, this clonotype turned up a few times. CDR3 DNA sequence: TGCGCCAGCAGCCAAGCGTCCGGGTTTGCTGAAGCTTTCTTT. It yields the protein CASSQASGFAEAFF. The chain joins TRBV4-1 to TRBJ1-1; unclear D gene. Germline assignment: CDR1 MGHRA and CDR2 YSYEKL. The V gene lost 1 base and the J gene lost 6 bases, with 12 bases spanning the gap. CDR3 size: 14 residues.

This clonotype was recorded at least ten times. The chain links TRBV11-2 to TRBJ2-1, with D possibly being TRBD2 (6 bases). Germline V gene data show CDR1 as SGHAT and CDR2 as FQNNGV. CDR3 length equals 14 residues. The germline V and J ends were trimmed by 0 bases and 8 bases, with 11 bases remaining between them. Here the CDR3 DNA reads TGTGCCAGCAGCTTAGAGACTAGAGGCCATGAGCAGTTCTTC. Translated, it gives CASSLETRGHEQFF.

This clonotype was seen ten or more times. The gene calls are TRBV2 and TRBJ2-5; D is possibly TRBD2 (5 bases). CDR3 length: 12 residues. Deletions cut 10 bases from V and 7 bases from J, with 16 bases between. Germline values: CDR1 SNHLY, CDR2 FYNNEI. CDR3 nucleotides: TGTGCCAACCATGAGGGAGTACGGACCCAGTACTTC. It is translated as CANHEGVRTQYF.

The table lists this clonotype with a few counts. CDR3 coding DNA: TGTGCCACCAGGTCCACAGGGAACTCAGAGACCCAGTACTTC. Translation: CATRSTGNSETQYF. The chain recombines TRBV24-1 with TRBJ2-5, with TRBD1 as a possible D gene (6 bases). Trimming stripped 7 bases from V and 4 bases from J, with 15 bases between. CDR3 length: 14 amino acids. Per the germline V gene, CDR1 is KGHDR and CDR2 is SFDVKD.

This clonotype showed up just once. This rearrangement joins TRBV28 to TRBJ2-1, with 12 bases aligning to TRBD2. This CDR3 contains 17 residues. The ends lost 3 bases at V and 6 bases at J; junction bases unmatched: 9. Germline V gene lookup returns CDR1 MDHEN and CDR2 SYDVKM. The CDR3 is CASSLPLGLAGLNEQFF. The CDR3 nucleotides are TGTGCCAGCAGTTTGCCCCTCGGACTAGCGGGGCTCAATGAGCAGTTCTTC.

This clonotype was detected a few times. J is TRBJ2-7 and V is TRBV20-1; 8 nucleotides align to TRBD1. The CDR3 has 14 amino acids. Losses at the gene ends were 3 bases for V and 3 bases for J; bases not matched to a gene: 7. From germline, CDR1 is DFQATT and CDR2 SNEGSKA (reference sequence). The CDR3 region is CSASPGTGGYEQYF. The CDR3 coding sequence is TGCAGTGCTAGTCCAGGGACAGGCGGCTACGAGCAGTACTTC.

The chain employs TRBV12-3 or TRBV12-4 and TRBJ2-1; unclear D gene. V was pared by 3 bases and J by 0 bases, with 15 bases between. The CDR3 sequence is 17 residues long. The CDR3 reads CASSFATGALSYNEQFF. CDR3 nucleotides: TGTGCCAGCAGTTTTGCGACGGGCGCCCTCTCCTACAATGAGCAGTTCTTC.

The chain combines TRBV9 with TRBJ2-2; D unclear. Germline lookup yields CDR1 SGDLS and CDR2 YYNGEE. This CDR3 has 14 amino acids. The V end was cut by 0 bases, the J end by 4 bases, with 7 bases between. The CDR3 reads CASSVAPSTGELFF. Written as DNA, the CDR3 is TGTGCCAGCAGCGTAGCGCCATCCACCGGGGAGCTGTTTTTT.

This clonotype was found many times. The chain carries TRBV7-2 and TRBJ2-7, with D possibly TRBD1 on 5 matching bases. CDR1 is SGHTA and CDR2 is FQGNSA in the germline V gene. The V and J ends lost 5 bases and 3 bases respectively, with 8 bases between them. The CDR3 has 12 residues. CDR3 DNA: TGTGCCAGCAGCATTACAGGCTACGAGCAGTACTTC. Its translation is CASSITGYEQYF. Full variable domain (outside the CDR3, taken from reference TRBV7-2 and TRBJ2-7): GAGVSQSPSNKVTEKGKDVELRCDPISGHTALYWYRQSLGQGLEFLIYFQGNSAPDKSGLPSDRFSAERTGGSVSTLTIQRTQQEDSAVYLCASSITGYEQYFGPGTRLTVT.

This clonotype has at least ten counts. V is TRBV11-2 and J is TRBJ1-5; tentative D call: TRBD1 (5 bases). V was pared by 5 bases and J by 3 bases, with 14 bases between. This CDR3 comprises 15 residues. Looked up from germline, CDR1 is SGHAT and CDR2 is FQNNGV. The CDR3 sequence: CASSLTAGPNQPQHF. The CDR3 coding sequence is TGTGCCAGCAGCCTAACCGCAGGGCCCAATCAGCCCCAGCATTTT.

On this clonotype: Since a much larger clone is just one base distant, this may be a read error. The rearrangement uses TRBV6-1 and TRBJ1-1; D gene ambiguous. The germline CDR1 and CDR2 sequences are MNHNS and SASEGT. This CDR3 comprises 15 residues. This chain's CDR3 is CPSSTTHSAVTEAFF. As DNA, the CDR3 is TGTCCCAGCAGTACGACCCATAGTGCGGTCACTGAAGCTTTCTTT.

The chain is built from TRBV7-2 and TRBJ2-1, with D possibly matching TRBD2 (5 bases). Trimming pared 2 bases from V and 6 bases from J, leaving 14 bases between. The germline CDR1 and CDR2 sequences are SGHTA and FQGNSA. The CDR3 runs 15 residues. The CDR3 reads CASSLLASIFNEQFF. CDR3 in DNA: TGTGCCAGCAGCTTATTGGCTAGCATTTTCAATGAGCAGTTCTTC.

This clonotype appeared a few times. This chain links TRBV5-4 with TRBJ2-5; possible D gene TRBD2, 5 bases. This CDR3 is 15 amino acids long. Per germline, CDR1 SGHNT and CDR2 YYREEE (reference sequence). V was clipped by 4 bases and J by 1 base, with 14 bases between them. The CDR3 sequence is CASSPTRTGQETQYF. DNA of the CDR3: TGTGCCAGCAGCCCCACCCGGACTGGCCAAGAGACCCAGTACTTC.

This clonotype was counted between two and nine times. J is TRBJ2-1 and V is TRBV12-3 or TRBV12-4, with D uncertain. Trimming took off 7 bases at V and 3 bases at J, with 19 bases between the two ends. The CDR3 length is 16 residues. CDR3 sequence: CASTQETGGFYNEQFF. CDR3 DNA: TGTGCCAGCACCCAGGAGACTGGCGGCTTCTACAATGAGCAGTTCTTC.

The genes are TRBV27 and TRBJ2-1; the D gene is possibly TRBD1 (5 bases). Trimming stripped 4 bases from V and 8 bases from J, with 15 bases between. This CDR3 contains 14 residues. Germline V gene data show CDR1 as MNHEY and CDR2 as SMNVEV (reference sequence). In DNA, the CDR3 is TGTGCCAGCAGTTCCGACCGGCTGGGGCATGAGCAGTTCTTC. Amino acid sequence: CASSSDRLGHEQFF.

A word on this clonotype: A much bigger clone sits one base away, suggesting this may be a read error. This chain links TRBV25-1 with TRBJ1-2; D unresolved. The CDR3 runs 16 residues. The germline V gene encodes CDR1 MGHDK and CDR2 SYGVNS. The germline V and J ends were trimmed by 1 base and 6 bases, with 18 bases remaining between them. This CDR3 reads CASSEWSSSMINGYTF. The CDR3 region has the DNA TGTGCCAGCAGTGAATGGAGCAGCAGTATGATAAATGGCTACACCTTC.

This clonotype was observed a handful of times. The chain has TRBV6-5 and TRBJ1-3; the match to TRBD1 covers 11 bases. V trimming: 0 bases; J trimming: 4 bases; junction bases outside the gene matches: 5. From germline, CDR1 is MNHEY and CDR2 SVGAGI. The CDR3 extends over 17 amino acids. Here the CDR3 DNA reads TGTGCCAGCAGTTACTCCGCGGGACAGGGGGGAGGAAACACCATATATTTT. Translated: CASSYSAGQGGGNTIYF.

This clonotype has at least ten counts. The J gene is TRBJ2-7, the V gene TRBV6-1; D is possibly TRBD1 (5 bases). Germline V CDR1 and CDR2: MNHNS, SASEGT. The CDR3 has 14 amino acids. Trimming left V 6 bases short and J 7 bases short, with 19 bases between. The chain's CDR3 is CASRRLGRRREQYF. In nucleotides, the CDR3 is TGTGCCAGCAGACGACTGGGGCGGCGGCGGGAGCAGTACTTC.

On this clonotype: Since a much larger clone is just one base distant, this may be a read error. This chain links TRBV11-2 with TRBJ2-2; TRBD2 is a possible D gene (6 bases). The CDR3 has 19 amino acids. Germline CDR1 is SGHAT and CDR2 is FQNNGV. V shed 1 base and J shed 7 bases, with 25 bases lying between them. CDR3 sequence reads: CASSLVGLTVTGVIGELFF. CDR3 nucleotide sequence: TGTGCCAGCAGCTTAGTGGGACTGACAGTAACTGGGGTCATCGGGGAGCTGTTTTTT.

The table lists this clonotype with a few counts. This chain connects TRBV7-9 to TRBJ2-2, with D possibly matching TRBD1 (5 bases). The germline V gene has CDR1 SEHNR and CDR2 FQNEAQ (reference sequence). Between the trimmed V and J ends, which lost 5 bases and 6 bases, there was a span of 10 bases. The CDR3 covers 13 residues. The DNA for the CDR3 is TGTGCCAGCAGCCCGCTGGGGCCCGGGGAGCTGTTTTTT. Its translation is CASSPLGPGELFF.